This T cell receptor (beta chain) was captured in a study of T cell clones after liver transplantation. Turning to the study itself: Immunosuppression withdrawal was tried within 2 years after liver transplantation in this trial. Post-transplant blood was tracked for graft-donor-reactive T cell clones identified in a pre-transplant mixed lymphocyte reaction. Draws occurred before transplant, before withdrawal, and after complete or failed withdrawal.

This CDR3 is 14 amino acids long. Germline lookup yields CDR1 LNHNV and CDR2 YYDKDF (reference sequence). Trimming took off 1 base at V and 7 bases at J, with 8 bases between the two ends. Using immunoSEQ multiplex PCR, the repertoire was profiled, and TCRdb retains in-frame clones only, with some absent. The table shows over 50,000 clones, with around 85% occurring only once. This clonotype was sampled from a human donor who received a liver transplant. The sample was CD4+ T cells from blood, taken before liver transplant. This chain connects TRBV15 to TRBJ1-6; perhaps TRBD1 as D (5 bases). CDR3: CATSRGGANSPLHF. Written as DNA, the CDR3 is TGTGCCACCAGCAGAGGGGGCGCGAATTCACCCCTCCACTTT. Variable domain in full (rest from reference TRBV15 and TRBJ1-6): DAMVIQNPRYQVTQFGKPVTLSCSQTLNHNVMYWYQQKSSQAPKLLFHYYDKDFNNEADTPDNFQSRRPNTSFCFLDIRSPGLGDTAMYLCATSRGGANSPLHFGNGTRLTVT.